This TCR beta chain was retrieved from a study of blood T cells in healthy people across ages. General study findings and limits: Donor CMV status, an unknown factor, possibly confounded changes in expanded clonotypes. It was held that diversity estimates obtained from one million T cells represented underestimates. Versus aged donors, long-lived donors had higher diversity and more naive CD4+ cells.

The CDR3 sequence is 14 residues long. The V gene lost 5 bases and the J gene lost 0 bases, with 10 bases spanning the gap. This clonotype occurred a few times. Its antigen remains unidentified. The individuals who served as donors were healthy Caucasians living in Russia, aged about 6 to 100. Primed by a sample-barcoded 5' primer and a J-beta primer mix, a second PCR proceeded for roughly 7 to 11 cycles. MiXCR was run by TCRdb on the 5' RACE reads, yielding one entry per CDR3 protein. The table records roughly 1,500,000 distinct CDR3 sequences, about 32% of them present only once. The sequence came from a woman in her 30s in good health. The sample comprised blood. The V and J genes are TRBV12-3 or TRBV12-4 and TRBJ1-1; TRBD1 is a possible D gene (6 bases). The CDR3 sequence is CASSRTALNTEAFF. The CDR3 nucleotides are TGTGCCAGCAGTCGGACAGCATTGAACACTGAAGCTTTCTTT.